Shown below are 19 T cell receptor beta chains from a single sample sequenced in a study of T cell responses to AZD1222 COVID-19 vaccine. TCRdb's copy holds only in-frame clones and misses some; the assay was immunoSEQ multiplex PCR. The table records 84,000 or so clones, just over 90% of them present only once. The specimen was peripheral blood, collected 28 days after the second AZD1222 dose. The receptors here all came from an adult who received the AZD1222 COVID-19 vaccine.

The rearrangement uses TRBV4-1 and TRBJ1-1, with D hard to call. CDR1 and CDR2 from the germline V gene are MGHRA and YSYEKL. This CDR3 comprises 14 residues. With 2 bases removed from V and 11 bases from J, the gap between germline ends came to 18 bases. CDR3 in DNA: TGCGCCAGCAGCCAACCAACGTCTCGAGTGGCGGCTTTCTTT. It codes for CASSQPTSRVAAFF.

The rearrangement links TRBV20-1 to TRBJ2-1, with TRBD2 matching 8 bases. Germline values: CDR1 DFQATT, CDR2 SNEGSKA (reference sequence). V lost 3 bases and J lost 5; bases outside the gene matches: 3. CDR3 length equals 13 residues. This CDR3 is CSASSREDNEQFF. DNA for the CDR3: TGCAGTGCTAGTTCGCGGGAGGACAATGAGCAGTTCTTC.

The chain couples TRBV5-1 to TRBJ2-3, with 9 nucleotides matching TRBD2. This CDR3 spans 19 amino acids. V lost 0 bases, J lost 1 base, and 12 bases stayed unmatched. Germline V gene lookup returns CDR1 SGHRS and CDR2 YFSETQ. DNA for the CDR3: TGCGCCAGCAGCTTGGTGGCTAGCGGGGACCTCCTCGGCACAGATACGCAGTATTTT. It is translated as CASSLVASGDLLGTDTQYF.

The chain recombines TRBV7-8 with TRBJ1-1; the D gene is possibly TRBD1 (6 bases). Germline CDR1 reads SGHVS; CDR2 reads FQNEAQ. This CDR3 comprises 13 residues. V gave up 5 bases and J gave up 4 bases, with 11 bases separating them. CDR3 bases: TGTGCCAGCAGCACCCTACAGGGCACTGAAGCTTTCTTT. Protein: CASSTLQGTEAFF.

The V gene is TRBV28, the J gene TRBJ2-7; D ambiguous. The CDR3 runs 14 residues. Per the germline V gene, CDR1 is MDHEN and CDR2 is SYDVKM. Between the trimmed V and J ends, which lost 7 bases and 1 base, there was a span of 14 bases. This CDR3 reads CASTPSPLSYEQYF. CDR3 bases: TGTGCCAGCACCCCTTCCCCCCTATCCTACGAGCAGTACTTC.

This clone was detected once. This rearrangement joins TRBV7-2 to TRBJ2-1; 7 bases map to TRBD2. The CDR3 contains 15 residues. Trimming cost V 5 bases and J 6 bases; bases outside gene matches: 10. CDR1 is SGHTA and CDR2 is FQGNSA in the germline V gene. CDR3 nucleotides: TGTGCCAGCAGCCTGGAACCGACGGGGGGCAATGAGCAGTTCTTC. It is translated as CASSLEPTGGNEQFF.

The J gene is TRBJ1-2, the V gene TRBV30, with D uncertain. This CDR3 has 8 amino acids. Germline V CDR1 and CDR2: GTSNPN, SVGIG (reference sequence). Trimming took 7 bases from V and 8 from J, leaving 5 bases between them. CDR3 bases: TGTGCCTCCAAGGGCTACACCTTC. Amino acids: CASKGYTF. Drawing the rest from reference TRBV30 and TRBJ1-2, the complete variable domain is SQTIHQWPATLVQPVGSPLSLECTVEGTSNPNLYWYRQAAGRGLQLLFYSVGIGQISSEVPQNLSASRPQDRQFILSSKKLLLSDSGFYLCASKGYTFGSGTRLTVV.

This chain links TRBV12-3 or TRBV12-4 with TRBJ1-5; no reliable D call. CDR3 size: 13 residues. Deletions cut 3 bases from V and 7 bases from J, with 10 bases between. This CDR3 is CASSFIWGQPQHF. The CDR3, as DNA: TGTGCCAGCAGTTTTATTTGGGGACAGCCCCAGCATTTT.

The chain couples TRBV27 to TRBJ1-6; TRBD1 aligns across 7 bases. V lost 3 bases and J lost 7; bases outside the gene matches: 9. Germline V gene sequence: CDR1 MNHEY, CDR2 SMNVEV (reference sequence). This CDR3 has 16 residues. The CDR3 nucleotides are TGTGCCAGCAGTTTGGACGGACAGGTGCCAAATTCACCCCTCCACTTT. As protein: CASSLDGQVPNSPLHF.

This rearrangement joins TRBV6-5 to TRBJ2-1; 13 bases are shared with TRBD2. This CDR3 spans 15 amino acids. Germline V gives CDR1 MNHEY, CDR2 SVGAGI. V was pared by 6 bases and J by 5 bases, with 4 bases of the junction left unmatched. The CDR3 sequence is CASSQGLAGNNEQFF. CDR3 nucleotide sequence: TGTGCCAGCAGCCAGGGACTAGCGGGAAACAATGAGCAGTTCTTC.

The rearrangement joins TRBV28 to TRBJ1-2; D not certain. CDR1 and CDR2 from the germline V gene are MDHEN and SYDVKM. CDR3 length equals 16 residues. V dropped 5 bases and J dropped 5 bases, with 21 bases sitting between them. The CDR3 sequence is CASSPASFQSWYGYTF. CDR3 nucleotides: TGTGCCAGCAGTCCCGCGTCCTTTCAGTCGTGGTATGGCTACACCTTC.

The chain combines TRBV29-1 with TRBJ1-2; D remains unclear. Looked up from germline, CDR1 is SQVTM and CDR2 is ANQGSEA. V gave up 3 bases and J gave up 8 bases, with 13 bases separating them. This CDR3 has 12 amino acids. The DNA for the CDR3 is TGCAGCGTTGACCCCTCGAGCGGAGGCTACACCTTC. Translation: CSVDPSSGGYTF.

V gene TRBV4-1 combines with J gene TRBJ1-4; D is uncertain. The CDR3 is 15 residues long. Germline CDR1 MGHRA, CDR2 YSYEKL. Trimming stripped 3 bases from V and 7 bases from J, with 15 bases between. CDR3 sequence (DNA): TGCGCCAGCAGCCAGCCCCGGGATAGAGTTGAAAAACTGTTTTTT. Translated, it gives CASSQPRDRVEKLFF.

The CDR3 is CASSPRDSRVSYNEQFF. The CDR3 bases are TGTGCCAGCAGCCCCCGAGATTCCAGGGTCTCCTACAATGAGCAGTTCTTC. The J gene is TRBJ2-1, the V gene TRBV7-9, with D possibly TRBD1 on 5 matching bases. V lost 5 bases to trimming and J lost 0 bases, with 17 bases between them. Germline V gives CDR1 SEHNR, CDR2 FQNEAQ (reference sequence). CDR3 length: 17 amino acids.

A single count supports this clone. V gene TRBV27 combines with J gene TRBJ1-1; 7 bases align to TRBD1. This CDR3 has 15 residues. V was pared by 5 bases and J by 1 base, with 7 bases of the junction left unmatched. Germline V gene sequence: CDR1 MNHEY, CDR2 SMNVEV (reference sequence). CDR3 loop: CASSEVGGSNTEAFF. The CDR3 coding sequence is TGTGCCAGCAGTGAGGTAGGGGGCTCGAACACTGAAGCTTTCTTT.

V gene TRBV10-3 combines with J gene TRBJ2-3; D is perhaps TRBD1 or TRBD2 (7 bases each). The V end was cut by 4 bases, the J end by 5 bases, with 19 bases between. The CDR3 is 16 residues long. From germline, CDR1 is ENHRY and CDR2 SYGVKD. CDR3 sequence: CAISVGWQGEGDTQYF. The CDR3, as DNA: TGTGCCATCAGTGTAGGTTGGCAGGGGGAGGGAGATACGCAGTATTTT.

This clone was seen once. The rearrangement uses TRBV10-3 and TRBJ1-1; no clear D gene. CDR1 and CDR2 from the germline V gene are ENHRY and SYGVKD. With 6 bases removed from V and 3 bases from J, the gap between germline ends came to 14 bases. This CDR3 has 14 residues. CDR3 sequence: CAIRVAQRDTEAFF. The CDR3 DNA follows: TGTGCCATCAGGGTGGCTCAGAGAGACACTGAAGCTTTCTTT.

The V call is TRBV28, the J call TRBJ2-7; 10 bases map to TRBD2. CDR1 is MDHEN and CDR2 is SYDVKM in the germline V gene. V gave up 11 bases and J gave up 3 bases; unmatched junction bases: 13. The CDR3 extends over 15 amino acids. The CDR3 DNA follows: TGTGCCGCGGACCCTCGGGCTAGCGGGAGCTACGAGCAGTACTTC. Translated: CAADPRASGSYEQYF.

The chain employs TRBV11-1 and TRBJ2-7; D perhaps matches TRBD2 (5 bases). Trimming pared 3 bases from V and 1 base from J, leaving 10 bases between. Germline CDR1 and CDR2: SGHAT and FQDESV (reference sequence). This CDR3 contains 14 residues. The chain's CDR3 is CASSFQRGSYEQYF. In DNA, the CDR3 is TGTGCCAGCAGCTTCCAGCGAGGGTCCTACGAGCAGTACTTC.